One and the same sample provided the 26 T cell receptor beta chains below, sequenced in a study of CD8 T cells in ankylosing spondylitis. These TCRs are of unknown antigen specificity. Regarding the study as a whole: There was a TCR beta motif, made of 7 to 9 highly homologous variants, that appeared characteristic of ankylosing spondylitis blood.

A single record per CDR3 protein comes from TCRdb applying MiXCR to the 5' RACE reads. Seen here are under 150,000 distinct CDR3 sequences, about 15% observed once, and the top ten hold approximately 33%. The specimen sequenced was blood, either unsorted or a sorted T cell fraction (not recorded which). Every receptor here comes from a male donor with ankylosing spondylitis.

The chain employs TRBV12-3 or TRBV12-4 and TRBJ2-3; D possibly corresponds to TRBD2 (6 bases). There are 14 residues in the CDR3. The CDR3 region is CAVIWRGYTDTQYF. The CDR3 nucleotides read TGTGCGGTCATTTGGCGGGGTTACACAGATACGCAGTATTTT.

This clonotype was seen repeatedly, ten times or more. The CDR3 is CASSLEVGDRDGYTF. CDR3 nucleotides: TGTGCCAGCAGCTTAGAGGTGGGGGACAGGGACGGCTACACCTTC. The rearrangement links TRBV7-9 to TRBJ1-2; the match to TRBD1 covers 9 bases. Germline V CDR1 and CDR2: SEHNR, FQNEAQ (reference sequence). This CDR3 comprises 15 residues. V gave up 1 base and J gave up 8 bases; unmatched junction bases: 8.

This clonotype was recorded many times. As DNA, the CDR3 is TGCGCCAGCAGCCAAGAGAGTATGCCTAGCGGGAGACATGCCCACCAAGAGACCCAGTACTTC. Translating gives CASSQESMPSGRHAHQETQYF. V gene TRBV4-1 combines with J gene TRBJ2-5, with 10 bases fitting TRBD2. CDR3 size: 21 residues. Trimming cost V 0 bases and J 0 bases; bases outside gene matches: 16. CDR1 and CDR2 from the germline V gene are MGHRA and YSYEKL.

The sample holds a few counts of this clonotype. This chain connects TRBV27 to TRBJ1-2; no reliable D call. Trimming left V 3 bases short and J 8 bases short, with 7 bases between. The CDR3 covers 11 residues. Germline loops: CDR1 MNHEY, CDR2 SMNVEV (reference sequence). CDR3 region: CASSFGGGYTF. DNA of the CDR3: TGTGCCAGCAGTTTCGGTGGCGGCTACACCTTC.

The gene calls are TRBV12-3 or TRBV12-4 and TRBJ2-3; TRBD1 is a possible D gene (5 bases). Deletions cut 6 bases from V and 1 base from J, with 8 bases between. The CDR3 contains 13 residues. DNA of the CDR3: TGTGCCAGCAGGGACACGGGCACAGATACGCAGTATTTT. Translating gives CASRDTGTDTQYF.

The chain is built from TRBV25-1 and TRBJ2-1; D is uncertain. This CDR3 has 15 residues. Germline V lookup: CDR1 MGHDK, CDR2 SYGVNS. Trimming cost V 3 bases and J 5 bases, with 14 bases left between them. The DNA for the CDR3 is TGTGCCAGCAGTGACGCGGCGTTCGGCCACAATGAGCAGTTCTTC. Amino acid sequence: CASSDAAFGHNEQFF.

This clonotype occurred a few times. The CDR3 reads CASSREQTYGYTF. CDR3 DNA: TGTGCCAGCAGCCGGGAACAGACCTATGGCTACACCTTC. V gene TRBV4-2 combines with J gene TRBJ1-2; D gene ambiguous. Germline CDR1 LGHNA, CDR2 YNFKEQ. CDR3 length equals 13 residues. V gave up 4 bases and J gave up 4 bases, with 10 bases separating them.

J is TRBJ2-7 and V is TRBV5-6, with TRBD2 identical over 10 bases. V was pared by 5 bases and J by 3 bases, with 14 bases of the junction left unmatched. The CDR3 consists of 17 residues. Germline V lookup: CDR1 SGHDT, CDR2 YYEEEE. The CDR3 loop is CASRRSLSSGRYYEQYF. CDR3 sequence (DNA): TGTGCCAGCAGACGGTCCCTCAGTAGCGGGAGGTACTACGAGCAGTACTTC. The full variable domain, with the rest looked up from reference TRBV5-6 and TRBJ2-7, is DAGVTQSPTHLIKTRGQQVTLRCSPKSGHDTVSWYQQALGQGPQFIFQYYEEEERQRGNFPDRFSGHQFPNYSSELNVNALLLGDSALYLCASRRSLSSGRYYEQYFGPGTRLTVT.

This clonotype was recorded a few times. The gene calls are TRBV9 and TRBJ2-3; TRBD2 is a possible D gene (8 bases). The germline CDR1 and CDR2 sequences are SGDLS and YYNGEE. This CDR3 is 16 amino acids long. The germline V and J ends were trimmed by 3 bases and 3 bases, with 17 bases remaining between them. The CDR3 region is CASSEGAGGTTDTQYF. CDR3 nucleotide sequence: TGTGCCAGCAGCGAGGGGGCGGGAGGAACAACAGATACGCAGTATTTT.

The chain links TRBV28 to TRBJ2-7; D is perhaps TRBD2 (6 bases). CDR1 is MDHEN, CDR2 SYDVKM, per germline. V lost 4 bases and J 4 bases, leaving 20 bases between the germline ends. The CDR3 sequence is 16 residues long. CDR3 amino acids: CASSSDTVLAGYEQYF. Here the CDR3 DNA reads TGTGCCAGCAGTTCCGATACAGTTCTCGCGGGATACGAGCAGTACTTC.

The gene calls are TRBV6-4 and TRBJ2-5; D could derive from TRBD1 or TRBD2 (6 bases each). Trimming cost V 0 bases and J 5 bases, with 16 bases left between them. The CDR3 is made up of 16 amino acids. CDR1 and CDR2 (germline): MRHNA, SNTAGT. The CDR3 sequence: CASSDSNGGREETQYF. For the CDR3, the DNA is TGTGCCAGCAGTGACTCGAATGGGGGCCGGGAGGAGACCCAGTACTTC.

This clonotype has only a few counts. This chain joins TRBV28 and TRBJ1-2; the D gene is possibly TRBD1 (6 bases). Trimming shortened V by 3 bases and J by 12 bases, and 17 bases separated the two germline ends. The CDR3 is made up of 13 amino acids. The germline CDR1 and CDR2 sequences are MDHEN and SYDVKM. This chain's CDR3 is CASSFIRTVGNTF. CDR3 in DNA: TGTGCCAGCAGTTTCATCCGGACAGTGGGAAACACCTTC.

The rearrangement links TRBV20-1 to TRBJ2-7, with 12 bases lining up with TRBD2. The ends lost 6 bases at V and 0 bases at J; junction bases unmatched: 3. From germline, CDR1 is DFQATT and CDR2 SNEGSKA (reference sequence). The CDR3 loop spans 14 amino acids. CDR3: CSAGLAGNSYEQYF. CDR3 coding DNA: TGCAGTGCAGGACTAGCGGGGAACTCCTACGAGCAGTACTTC.

In its sample, this clonotype was seen a few times. The chain links TRBV5-1 to TRBJ2-7, with 9 nucleotides matching TRBD1. CDR1 and CDR2 (germline): SGHRS, YFSETQ. The CDR3 covers 14 residues. J lost 3 bases, V lost 7 bases, and 8 bases had no gene match. This CDR3 reads CASSHRDRDYEQYF. DNA for the CDR3: TGCGCCAGCTCCCACCGGGACAGGGACTACGAGCAGTACTTC.

The chain links TRBV7-2 to TRBJ2-7, with a weak D call TRBD1 (6 bases). From germline, CDR1 is SGHTA and CDR2 FQGNSA. Between the trimmed V and J ends, which lost 3 bases and 2 bases, there was a span of 11 bases. The CDR3 sequence is 14 residues long. For the CDR3, the DNA is TGTGCCAGCAGCTTCAGGGGATTACCCTACGAGCAGTACTTC. Its protein product is CASSFRGLPYEQYF.

This clonotype was recorded many times. The chain carries TRBV20-1 and TRBJ2-7, with TRBD1 identical over 9 bases. Per germline, CDR1 DFQATT and CDR2 SNEGSKA (reference sequence). The CDR3 spans 12 residues. Trimming at V came to 3 bases and at J to 4 bases, leaving 1 base not matched to a gene. The CDR3: CSARDRGYEQYF. The CDR3 nucleotides read TGCAGTGCTAGGGACAGGGGTTACGAGCAGTACTTC.

J is TRBJ2-3 and V is TRBV27; 10 bases are shared with TRBD2. CDR1 is MNHEY, CDR2 SMNVEV, per germline (reference sequence). Trimming at V came to 7 bases and at J to 0 bases, leaving 16 bases not matched to a gene. This CDR3 region has 19 residues. The CDR3 here is CASTLDGRTSGGSTDTQYF. CDR3 DNA: TGTGCCAGCACTCTTGATGGCAGGACTAGCGGAGGTAGCACAGATACGCAGTATTTT.

The genes are TRBV7-3 and TRBJ1-1; 10 positions match TRBD1. Per germline, CDR1 SGHTA and CDR2 FQGTGA. This CDR3 is built from 15 residues. J lost 4 bases, V lost 4 bases, and 6 bases had no gene match. CDR3 nucleotide sequence: TGTGCCAGCAGCTGGGACAGGGGCCAGGGCACTGAAGCTTTCTTT. Its protein product is CASSWDRGQGTEAFF.

The chain couples TRBV12-3 or TRBV12-4 to TRBJ2-1; D is ambiguous. This CDR3 contains 13 residues. V was trimmed by 7 bases and J by 5 bases, leaving 12 bases between them. CDR3 amino acids: CASTSFFNNEQFF. The CDR3 region has the DNA TGTGCCAGCACCTCCTTCTTCAACAATGAGCAGTTCTTC.

The chain uses TRBV6-4 and TRBJ2-5; D ambiguous. The germline V and J ends were trimmed by 0 bases and 7 bases, with 3 bases remaining between them. The CDR3 is 11 amino acids. The germline V gene has CDR1 MRHNA and CDR2 SNTAGT. CDR3 in DNA: TGTGCCAGCAGTGACTCCCTGACCCAGTACTTC. It specifies CASSDSLTQYF.

This clonotype was found many times. This sequence joins TRBV6-5 and TRBJ2-6, with D tentatively TRBD2 (6 bases). Between the trimmed V and J ends, which lost 0 bases and 0 bases, there was a span of 6 bases. The CDR3 is made up of 16 amino acids. Germline V CDR1 and CDR2: MNHEY, SVGAGI. CDR3 residues: CASSYSSGSGANVLTF. CDR3 coding DNA: TGTGCCAGCAGTTACTCTAGCGGCTCTGGGGCCAACGTCCTGACTTTC.

The rearrangement uses TRBV24-1 and TRBJ1-2; D gene unclear. Between the trimmed V and J ends, which lost 2 bases and 8 bases, there was a span of 8 bases. The CDR3 contains 12 residues. The germline gives CDR1 KGHDR, CDR2 SFDVKD. The CDR3 is CATSDYTGGYTF. CDR3 in DNA: TGTGCCACCAGTGATTATACCGGCGGCTACACCTTC.

This clonotype was counted a few times. CDR3: CASSSAGHQNIQYF. DNA for the CDR3: TGTGCCAGCAGTAGTGCGGGACACCAAAACATTCAGTACTTC. V is TRBV28 and J is TRBJ2-4; D is possibly TRBD1 or TRBD2 (6 bases each). The V and J ends lost 5 bases and 5 bases respectively, with 13 bases between them. Germline V gene lookup returns CDR1 MDHEN and CDR2 SYDVKM. The CDR3 is 14 amino acids.

CDR3 sequence reads: CASRHGGGSSYEQYF. Written as DNA, the CDR3 is TGTGCCAGCAGGCATGGTGGGGGAAGCTCCTACGAGCAGTACTTC. The J gene is TRBJ2-7, the V gene TRBV6-1; the D gene could be TRBD1 or TRBD2 (5 bases each). Trimming removed 6 bases from V and 0 bases from J, with 15 bases in between. The CDR3 length is 15 residues. Germline values: CDR1 MNHNS, CDR2 SASEGT.

In its sample, this clonotype was seen a few times. The chain links TRBV7-9 to TRBJ1-3; tentatively, D is TRBD1 (5 bases). V lost 8 bases and J 3 bases, leaving 11 bases between the germline ends. Germline CDR1 and CDR2: SEHNR and FQNEAQ (reference sequence). The CDR3 covers 13 residues. The CDR3 bases are TGTGCCAGCGGACCGGGGCGTGGAAACACCATATATTTT. Protein sequence: CASGPGRGNTIYF.

The sample holds a few counts of this clonotype. The V and J genes are TRBV28 and TRBJ1-1; D gene ambiguous. With 6 bases removed from V and 2 bases from J, the gap between germline ends came to 13 bases. There are 14 residues in the CDR3. Per the germline V gene, CDR1 is MDHEN and CDR2 is SYDVKM. The CDR3 sequence: CASSLLPANTEAFF. As DNA, the CDR3 is TGTGCCAGCAGCCTACTCCCGGCAAACACTGAAGCTTTCTTT.